This TCR beta chain was captured in a study of blood T cell repertoires in COVID-19. The CDR3 extends over 14 amino acids. After removal of 5 bases from V and 0 bases from J, the junction contained 2 bases not matched to a gene. Germline V gene data show CDR1 as MDHEN and CDR2 as SYDVKM. Profiling relied on immunoSEQ multiplex PCR, and the TCRdb table lists in-frame clones only, not all of them. The sample includes tens of thousands of clones, about 83% seen only once; the top ten take 36%. This chain connects TRBV28 to TRBJ2-3, with 7 bases that match TRBD1. Specimen: peripheral blood. This receptor was identified in a man in his 70s with acute or convalescent COVID-19. The CDR3: CASSRGQSTDTQYF. The CDR3 DNA sequence: TGTGCCAGCAGTAGGGGACAGAGCACAGATACGCAGTATTTT. Looking up the rest from reference TRBV28 and TRBJ2-3 gives the full variable domain: DVKVTQSSRYLVKRTGEKVFLECVQDMDHENMFWYRQDPGLGLRLIYFSYDVKMKEKGDIPEGYSVSREKKERFSLILESASTNQTSMYLCASSRGQSTDTQYFGPGTRLTVL.